This record looks at one TCR beta chain sequence and its context. This record belongs to a study of blood T cell repertoires in COVID-19. The overall study: COVID-19 samples collected from the United States, Italy and Spain covered acute and convalescent phases. T cells, B-cell-depleted T cells, or PBMCs supplied cDNA or gDNA.

This CDR3 contains 15 residues. Using immunoSEQ multiplex PCR, the repertoire was profiled, and TCRdb retains in-frame clones only, with some absent. The sample lists some 110,000 clones; about nine tenths were seen once. The source is a man aged 35-49 years with acute or convalescent COVID-19. The sample comprised peripheral blood. This chain links TRBV12-2 with TRBJ1-4; TRBD1 reflects the table's D call only, with no check against the DNA. TRBV12-2 is a known pseudogene. DNA for the CDR3: TGTGCAAGTCGCTTAGGAAGGGGATCGAATGAAAAACTGTTTTTT. It yields the protein CASRLGRGSNEKLFF.